Following are 30 T cell receptor beta chains from one sample sequenced in a study of cytomegalovirus exposure and HLA in healthy donors. The PCR made use of 60 Vbeta and 13 Jbeta primers. Generated by immunoSEQ multiplex PCR, the TCRdb table keeps only in-frame clones and is missing some. The sample has approximately 120,000 clones; 77% are singletons. Sample: PBMCs. These TCRs come from a middle-aged woman in good health and CMV-seropositive.

The chain uses TRBV9 and TRBJ1-1, with TRBD1 matching 9 bases. The germline CDR1 and CDR2 sequences are SGDLS and YYNGEE. V dropped 3 bases and J dropped 0; count of bases not matched to a gene: 9. The CDR3 covers 17 residues. For the CDR3, the DNA is TGTGCCAGCAGCGCCGCCCCCCACAGGGGGCTGAACACTGAAGCTTTCTTT. Translated, it gives CASSAAPHRGLNTEAFF.

The chain joins TRBV5-1 to TRBJ2-2; tentatively, D is TRBD1 (6 bases). Trimming left V 6 bases short and J 2 bases short, with 11 bases between. This CDR3 spans 14 amino acids. Germline V lookup: CDR1 SGHRS, CDR2 YFSETQ. The chain's CDR3 is CASNLGQNTGELFF. The DNA of the CDR3 is TGCGCCAGCAACCTGGGACAAAACACCGGGGAGCTGTTTTTT.

The chain uses TRBV6-1 and TRBJ2-2; TRBD1 aligns across 8 bases. CDR3 size: 15 residues. Germline V CDR1 and CDR2: MNHNS, SASEGT. V dropped 2 bases and J dropped 7; count of bases not matched to a gene: 6. The CDR3: CASSENPGGYGELFF. CDR3 coding DNA: TGTGCCAGCAGTGAAAATCCAGGGGGCTACGGGGAGCTGTTTTTT.

The V and J genes are TRBV5-1 and TRBJ2-7, with D perhaps TRBD2 (6 bases). The germline gives CDR1 SGHRS, CDR2 YFSETQ. The length of the CDR3 is 14 residues. V was cut by 0 bases and J by 5 bases, with 12 bases left in between. For the CDR3, the DNA is TGCGCCAGCAGCTTGGTGGGCGGGGTTCACGAGCAGTACTTC. This sequence encodes CASSLVGGVHEQYF.

V is TRBV7-3 and J is TRBJ1-1; 8 positions match TRBD1. Germline values: CDR1 SGHTA, CDR2 FQGTGA. This CDR3 has 13 residues. Unmatched junction bases numbered 5, after V lost 5 bases and J lost 6 bases. The CDR3 DNA is TGTGCCAGCAGCCCCCGGACAGGGTCTGAAGCTTTCTTT. It is translated as CASSPRTGSEAFF.

About this clone: The sample carries other DNA sequences with the same CDR3. V and J are TRBV6-4 and TRBJ2-7; 13 nucleotides match TRBD2. Germline V gene lookup returns CDR1 MRHNA and CDR2 SNTAGT. V lost 7 bases to trimming and J lost 5 bases; unmatched junction nucleotides: 8. The CDR3 is made up of 15 amino acids. This CDR3 reads CASKRTSGRNHEQYF. The CDR3 DNA sequence: TGTGCCAGCAAAAGGACTAGCGGGAGAAACCACGAGCAGTACTTC.

In DNA, the CDR3 is TGCGCCAGCAGCCCAAGAGGATATAATGAAAAACTGTTTTTT. Translated, it gives CASSPRGYNEKLFF. This rearrangement joins TRBV5-1 to TRBJ1-4, with D hard to call. Germline V CDR1 and CDR2: SGHRS, YFSETQ. This CDR3 is 14 amino acids long. V dropped 4 bases and J dropped 4 bases, with 11 bases sitting between them.

The chain uses TRBV6-6 and TRBJ2-5, with TRBD2 matching over 7 bases. The J segment lost 11 bases and the V segment lost 1 base, leaving 16 bases of the junction unmatched. Per germline, CDR1 MNHNY and CDR2 SVGAGI (reference sequence). This CDR3 comprises 16 residues. The CDR3 sequence is CASSYLNGPRAGEQYF. The CDR3 nucleotides read TGTGCCAGCAGTTACTTAAACGGACCCCGGGCGGGGGAGCAGTACTTC.

The chain is built from TRBV6-6 and TRBJ2-7; no firm D call. The V and J ends lost 2 bases and 2 bases respectively, with 13 bases between them. Germline assignment: CDR1 MNHNY and CDR2 SVGAGI (reference sequence). The CDR3 contains 15 residues. CDR3 sequence (DNA): TGTGCCAGCAGTTACAGGCAGCCTACTACCTACGAGCAGTACTTC. Encoded protein: CASSYRQPTTYEQYF.

CDR3 region: CASSSRQGSEQFF. The CDR3 region has the DNA TGTGCCAGCAGCTCGAGACAGGGGAGTGAGCAGTTCTTC. The gene calls are TRBV7-3 and TRBJ2-1; 8 bases map to TRBD1. This CDR3 contains 13 residues. Trimming at V came to 4 bases and at J to 9 bases, leaving 5 bases not matched to a gene. CDR1 is SGHTA, CDR2 FQGTGA, per germline.

The V call is TRBV23-1, the J call TRBJ2-1; 13 bases line up with TRBD2. TRBV23-1 belongs to the ORF category, with a function that is uncertain. This CDR3 region has 17 residues. V trimming: 6 bases; J trimming: 1 base; junction bases outside the gene matches: 6. The CDR3 sequence: CASSTGLAGDSYNEQFF. CDR3 nucleotides: TGCGCCAGCAGCACCGGACTAGCGGGAGATTCCTACAATGAGCAGTTCTTC.

The chain is built from TRBV4-1 and TRBJ2-7; TRBD2 might be the D (5 bases). Germline CDR1 is MGHRA and CDR2 is YSYEKL. The length of the CDR3 is 16 residues. Between the trimmed V and J ends, which lost 1 base and 7 bases, there was a span of 20 bases. Written as DNA, the CDR3 is TGCGCCAGCAGCCAAGCCAACTTGGTGGGTTCGGGAGAGCAGTACTTC. Encoded protein: CASSQANLVGSGEQYF.

This clone was found once. The chain uses TRBV5-1 and TRBJ2-7; TRBD1 matches at 9 bases. This CDR3 is 16 amino acids long. Germline V gene sequence: CDR1 SGHRS, CDR2 YFSETQ. The J segment lost 0 bases and the V segment lost 0 bases, leaving 4 bases of the junction unmatched. CDR3 sequence reads: CASSLEGTGTSYEQYF. CDR3 DNA sequence: TGCGCCAGCAGCTTGGAAGGGACAGGGACCTCCTACGAGCAGTACTTC.

This rearrangement joins TRBV4-1 to TRBJ2-2; TRBD2 matches at 8 bases. The length of the CDR3 is 17 residues. Germline V lookup: CDR1 MGHRA, CDR2 YSYEKL. Trimming cost V 0 bases and J 3 bases; bases outside gene matches: 6. The CDR3, as DNA: TGCGCCAGCAGCCAAGATAGGGGACTAGGGGACACCGGGGAGCTGTTTTTT. Encoded protein: CASSQDRGLGDTGELFF.

In this sample, this clone turned up once. The chain joins TRBV5-1 to TRBJ1-5; D possibly corresponds to TRBD1 (6 bases). Per the germline V gene, CDR1 is SGHRS and CDR2 is YFSETQ. V lost 4 bases and J lost 5, with 10 bases in between. The CDR3 loop spans 13 amino acids. The CDR3 loop reads CASSPRGDQPQHF. In nucleotides, the CDR3 is TGCGCCAGCAGCCCCAGGGGCGATCAGCCCCAGCATTTT.

The genes are TRBV5-4 and TRBJ2-1; 9 bases agree with TRBD1. Per the germline V gene, CDR1 is SGHNT and CDR2 is YYREEE (reference sequence). The CDR3 runs 19 residues. Trimming cost V 0 bases and J 0 bases; bases outside gene matches: 10. As DNA, the CDR3 is TGTGCCAGCAGCTTGGAGGGACAGGGAAGGGCGAGCTCCTACAATGAGCAGTTCTTC. This translates into CASSLEGQGRASSYNEQFF.

Turning to this clone: Distinct nucleotide sequences in the sample also encode this CDR3. The chain employs TRBV5-1 and TRBJ2-6, with D hard to call. CDR1 is SGHRS and CDR2 is YFSETQ in the germline V gene. Trimming removed 3 bases from V and 2 bases from J, with 9 bases in between. The CDR3 spans 15 residues. In DNA, the CDR3 is TGCGCCAGCAGCTCCGGAGATGCTGGGGCCAACGTCCTGACTTTC. This encodes CASSSGDAGANVLTF.

The rearrangement links TRBV25-1 to TRBJ1-6; D is unresolved. V lost 9 bases to trimming and J lost 0 bases, with 12 bases between them. Germline V lookup: CDR1 MGHDK, CDR2 SYGVNS. The CDR3 spans 15 residues. The CDR3 DNA is TGTGCCAGTTCCTTTCTTAGCTCCTATAATTCACCCCTCCACTTT. Protein: CASSFLSSYNSPLHF.

In its sample, this clone was seen once. The chain employs TRBV2 and TRBJ2-5; tentative D call: TRBD2 (6 bases). The DNA end lines up better with TRBJ2-7; the J call may be wrong. Germline-derived CDR1 and CDR2 are SNHLY and FYNNEI. The CDR3 loop spans 12 amino acids. CDR3 loop: CASRENSYEQYF. CDR3 sequence (DNA): TGTGCCAGCCGGGAGAACTCCTACGAGCAGTACTTC.

The chain couples TRBV5-1 to TRBJ2-7; D is ambiguous. This CDR3 contains 14 residues. V lost 4 bases and J lost 4, with 15 bases in between. The germline V gene encodes CDR1 SGHRS and CDR2 YFSETQ. The CDR3 sequence: CASSAAPGGYEQYF. CDR3 DNA: TGCGCCAGCAGCGCCGCCCCTGGCGGTTACGAGCAGTACTTC.

The rearrangement joins TRBV18 to TRBJ2-3; 7 bases are shared with TRBD2. Trimming took 6 bases from V and 5 from J; bases not matched to a gene: 5. Per germline, CDR1 KGHSH and CDR2 LQKENI. This CDR3 is 13 amino acids long. The CDR3 coding sequence is TGTGCCAGCTCCCCGGGAGGCAGAGATACGCAGTATTTT. Residues: CASSPGGRDTQYF. The full variable domain, with the rest looked up from reference TRBV18 and TRBJ2-3, is NAGVMQNPRHLVRRRGQEARLRCSPMKGHSHVYWYRQLPEEGLKFMVYLQKENIIDESGMPKERFSAEFPKEGPSILRIQQVVRGDSAAYFCASSPGGRDTQYFGPGTRLTVL.

The V call is TRBV7-3, the J call TRBJ2-1, with D tentatively TRBD2 (5 bases). The germline V gene encodes CDR1 SGHTA and CDR2 FQGTGA. V was clipped by 2 bases and J by 4 bases, with 12 bases between them. This CDR3 has 15 residues. The CDR3 protein is CASSLGGRGYNEQFF. CDR3 nucleotide sequence: TGTGCCAGCAGCTTAGGTGGGAGAGGATACAATGAGCAGTTCTTC.

The chain combines TRBV18 with TRBJ1-5, with 9 bases aligning to TRBD1. The CDR3 is 14 residues long. The J segment lost 7 bases and the V segment lost 2 bases, leaving 3 bases of the junction unmatched. Germline lookup yields CDR1 KGHSH and CDR2 LQKENI. The CDR3 region has the DNA TGTGCCAGCTCACCAAGACAGGGGGGACAGCCCCAGCATTTT. Its protein product is CASSPRQGGQPQHF.

V gene TRBV10-2 combines with J gene TRBJ2-7; D unclear. The germline V and J ends were trimmed by 4 bases and 3 bases, with 16 bases remaining between them. The V gene's germline CDR1 is WSHSY and CDR2 SAAADI. This CDR3 spans 15 amino acids. In DNA, the CDR3 is TGCGCCAGCAGTGTCACTTTGACTGACCGCTACGAGCAGTACTTC. This encodes CASSVTLTDRYEQYF.

This clone was seen only once. The V and J genes are TRBV30 and TRBJ1-6; 12 bases match TRBD1. V gave up 1 base and J gave up 10 bases; unmatched junction bases: 11. The CDR3 length is 17 residues. Germline V gives CDR1 GTSNPN, CDR2 SVGIG (reference sequence). The CDR3 nucleotides are TGTGCCTGGAGTGCAACACCCGGGACAGGGGGCCGCTCACCCCTCCACTTT. Its protein product is CAWSATPGTGGRSPLHF.

This chain connects TRBV28 to TRBJ1-2; tentative D call: TRBD1 (5 bases). The CDR3 runs 13 residues. Deletions cut 2 bases from V and 2 bases from J, with 6 bases between. Germline V CDR1 and CDR2: MDHEN, SYDVKM. In DNA, the CDR3 is TGTGCCAGCAGTTTACAGGGAAACTATGGCTACACCTTC. It specifies CASSLQGNYGYTF.

The chain has TRBV11-2 and TRBJ1-3; possible D gene TRBD1, 5 bases. With 8 bases removed from V and 4 bases from J, the gap between germline ends came to 15 bases. This CDR3 has 14 residues. CDR1 SGHAT and CDR2 FQNNGV come from the germline V gene. The CDR3 loop reads CASGGGSGGNTIYF. The CDR3 nucleotides read TGTGCCAGCGGGGGAGGGTCCGGAGGAAACACCATATATTTT.

The chain employs TRBV7-9 and TRBJ1-1, with a possible D match to TRBD1 (5 bases). Germline CDR1 is SEHNR and CDR2 is FQNEAQ (reference sequence). The V end lost 0 bases, the J end lost 1 base, and 9 bases lay between the germline ends. The CDR3 sequence is 15 residues long. The DNA of the CDR3 is TGTGCCAGCAGCTTAGCGTTGGGGCGGAACACTGAAGCTTTCTTT. Amino acid sequence: CASSLALGRNTEAFF.

The chain joins TRBV5-1 to TRBJ2-1, with TRBD2 matching over 10 bases. Trimming removed 5 bases from V and 0 bases from J; junction bases left unmatched: 5. The CDR3 length is 16 residues. The germline gives CDR1 SGHRS, CDR2 YFSETQ. CDR3 DNA sequence: TGCGCCAGCAGGGGGGCTAGCGGGAGCTCCTACAATGAGCAGTTCTTC. Residues: CASRGASGSSYNEQFF.

The V gene is TRBV7-2, the J gene TRBJ2-1; D gene uncertain. The CDR3 loop spans 15 amino acids. From germline, CDR1 is SGHTA and CDR2 FQGNSA. V lost 1 base to trimming and J lost 4 bases, with 11 bases between them. The CDR3 sequence: CASSLGATRYNEQFF. The CDR3, as DNA: TGTGCCAGCAGCTTAGGTGCAACGAGGTACAATGAGCAGTTCTTC.